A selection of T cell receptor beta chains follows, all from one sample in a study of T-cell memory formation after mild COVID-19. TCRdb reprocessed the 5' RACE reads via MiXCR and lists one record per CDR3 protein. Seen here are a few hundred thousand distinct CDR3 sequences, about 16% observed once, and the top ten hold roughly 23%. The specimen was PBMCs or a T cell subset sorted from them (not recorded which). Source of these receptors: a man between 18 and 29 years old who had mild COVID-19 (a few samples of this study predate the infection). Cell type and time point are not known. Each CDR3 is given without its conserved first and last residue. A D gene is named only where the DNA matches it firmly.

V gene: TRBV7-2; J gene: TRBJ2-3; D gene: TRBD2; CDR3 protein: ASSLGVRGADTQY
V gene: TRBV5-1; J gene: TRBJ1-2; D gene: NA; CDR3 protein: ASSWGQGEGYT
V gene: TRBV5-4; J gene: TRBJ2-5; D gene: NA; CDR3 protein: ASSPDPGGETQY
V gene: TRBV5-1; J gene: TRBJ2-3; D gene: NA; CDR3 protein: ASSLGWGGRVTDTQY
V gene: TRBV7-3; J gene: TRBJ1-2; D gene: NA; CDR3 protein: ASGPGRGPDYGYT
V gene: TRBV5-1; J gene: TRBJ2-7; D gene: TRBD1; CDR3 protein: ASSLQQGDEQY
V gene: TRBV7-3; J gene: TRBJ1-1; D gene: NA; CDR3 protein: ASSPTSGTEAF
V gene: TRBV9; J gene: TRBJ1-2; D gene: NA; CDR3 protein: ASSPDPRVGYGYT
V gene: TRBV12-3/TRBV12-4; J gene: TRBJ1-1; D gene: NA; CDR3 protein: ASSFSGSDTEAF
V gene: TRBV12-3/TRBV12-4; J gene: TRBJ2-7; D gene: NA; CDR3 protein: ASSLVWNEQY
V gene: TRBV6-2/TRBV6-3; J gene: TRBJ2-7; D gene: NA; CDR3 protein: ASSFFVGSYEQY
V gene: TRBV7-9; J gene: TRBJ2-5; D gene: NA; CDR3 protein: ASSSGTGVTSGQETQY
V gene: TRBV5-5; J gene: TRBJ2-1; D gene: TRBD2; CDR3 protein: ASMGGVGQF
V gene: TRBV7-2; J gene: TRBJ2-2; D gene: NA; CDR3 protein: ASSLLSDAGELF
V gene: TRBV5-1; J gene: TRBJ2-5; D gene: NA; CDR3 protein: ASSWGTAEETQY
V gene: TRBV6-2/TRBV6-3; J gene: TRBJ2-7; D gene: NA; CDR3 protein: ASSYKIWDEQY
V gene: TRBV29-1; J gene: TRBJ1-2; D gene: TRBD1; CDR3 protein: SVGTGVVYGYT
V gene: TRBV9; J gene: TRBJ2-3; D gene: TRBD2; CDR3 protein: ASSVGASGYTDTQY
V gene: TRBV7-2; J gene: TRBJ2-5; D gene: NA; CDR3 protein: ASSLQGSGRTQY
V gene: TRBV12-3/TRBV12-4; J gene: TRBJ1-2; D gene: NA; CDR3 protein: ASSKGLLEGYT
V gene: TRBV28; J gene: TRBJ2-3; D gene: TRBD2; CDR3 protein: ASSPTYSGLATDTQY
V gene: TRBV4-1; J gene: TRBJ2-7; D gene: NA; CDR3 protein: ASSQDQDKPSYEQY
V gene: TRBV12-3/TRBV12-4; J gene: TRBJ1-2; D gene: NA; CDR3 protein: ASTWGDHGYT